This is a list of T cell receptor beta chains from one sample in a study of cytomegalovirus exposure and HLA in healthy donors. Repertoires were generated with immunoSEQ multiplex PCR, while TCRdb's copy carries only in-frame clones and drops some. The data show 130,000 or so clones, over 65% seen once. Sample: PBMCs. The receptors were sampled from a man aged 50-59 years in good health and CMV-seronegative. CDR3s include the opening cysteine and the closing phenylalanine or tryptophan. Fields, in order: J gene, D gene, clone size, V gene, CDR3 protein, CDR3 DNA. A D gene is named only where the DNA matches it firmly. Clone size is not always given. Where it is, it says once, few, many or a class for expanded clones.

J gene: TRBJ1-2; D gene: NA; clone size: few; V gene: TRBV28; CDR3 protein: CASGGRGYYGYTF; CDR3 DNA: TGTGCCAGCGGGGGCAGGGGATACTATGGCTACACCTTC
J gene: TRBJ2-2; D gene: TRBD2; clone size: NA; V gene: TRBV9; CDR3 protein: CASSVYSKGLAGDTGELFF; CDR3 DNA: TGTGCCAGCAGCGTATACTCAAAGGGACTAGCGGGAGACACCGGGGAGCTGTTTTTT
J gene: TRBJ2-3; D gene: NA; clone size: NA; V gene: TRBV18; CDR3 protein: CASSPLQGSDTDTQYF; CDR3 DNA: TGTGCCAGCTCACCGCTACAGGGAAGTGACACAGATACGCAGTATTTT
J gene: TRBJ2-7; D gene: TRBD2; clone size: NA; V gene: TRBV11-2; CDR3 protein: CASCTGTSVAEQYF; CDR3 DNA: TGTGCCAGCTGTACCGGGACTAGCGTTGCCGAGCAGTACTTC
J gene: TRBJ2-1; D gene: NA; clone size: few; V gene: TRBV7-9; CDR3 protein: CASSLAGSQRQFF; CDR3 DNA: TGTGCCAGCAGCTTAGCGGGCAGCCAACGCCAGTTCTTC
J gene: TRBJ1-2; D gene: NA; clone size: few; V gene: TRBV27; CDR3 protein: CASSSQGLGDGYTF; CDR3 DNA: TGTGCCAGCAGTTCCCAGGGTCTCGGTGATGGCTACACCTTC
J gene: TRBJ1-5; D gene: TRBD1; clone size: NA; V gene: TRBV9; CDR3 protein: CASSPDRDSNQPQHF; CDR3 DNA: TGTGCCAGCAGCCCGGACAGGGATAGCAATCAGCCCCAGCATTTT
J gene: TRBJ1-5; D gene: NA; clone size: NA; V gene: TRBV28; CDR3 protein: CASSLPAAGDQPQHF; CDR3 DNA: TGTGCCAGCAGTTTACCCGCGGCGGGGGATCAGCCCCAGCATTTT
J gene: TRBJ1-2; D gene: NA; clone size: few; V gene: TRBV28; CDR3 protein: CASRRDANYGYTF; CDR3 DNA: TGTGCCAGCAGGCGGGACGCCAACTATGGCTACACCTTC
J gene: TRBJ2-2; D gene: NA; clone size: NA; V gene: TRBV7-8; CDR3 protein: CASSNRRRNTGELFF; CDR3 DNA: TGTGCCAGCAGTAATCGGAGGCGGAACACCGGGGAGCTGTTTTTT
J gene: TRBJ2-1; D gene: NA; clone size: NA; V gene: TRBV9; CDR3 protein: CASSATKILNNEQFF; CDR3 DNA: TGTGCCAGCAGCGCAACAAAGATACTAAACAATGAGCAGTTCTTC
J gene: TRBJ2-1; D gene: TRBD1; clone size: NA; V gene: TRBV9; CDR3 protein: CASSTGQADNEQFF; CDR3 DNA: TGTGCCAGCAGCACGGGACAGGCGGACAATGAGCAGTTCTTC
J gene: TRBJ1-2; D gene: NA; clone size: NA; V gene: TRBV5-4; CDR3 protein: CASSLDAGTATYGYTF; CDR3 DNA: TGTGCCAGCAGCTTGGATGCCGGGACTGCGACGTATGGCTACACCTTC
J gene: TRBJ1-5; D gene: NA; clone size: NA; V gene: TRBV30; CDR3 protein: CAWSGGGDQPQHF; CDR3 DNA: TGTGCCTGGAGTGGAGGGGGGGATCAGCCCCAGCATTTT
J gene: TRBJ1-1; D gene: NA; clone size: NA; V gene: TRBV5-4; CDR3 protein: CASSLSAGTPTEAFF; CDR3 DNA: TGTGCCAGCAGCTTATCCGCAGGCACTCCCACTGAAGCTTTCTTT
J gene: TRBJ1-1; D gene: TRBD1; clone size: NA; V gene: TRBV6-4; CDR3 protein: CASSRTGTDEAFF; CDR3 DNA: TGTGCCAGCAGTCGCACGGGGACAGATGAAGCTTTCTTT
J gene: TRBJ1-1; D gene: NA; clone size: NA; V gene: TRBV30; CDR3 protein: CAWNRVSTEAFF; CDR3 DNA: TGTGCCTGGAACAGGGTCTCCACTGAAGCTTTCTTT
J gene: TRBJ2-5; D gene: NA; clone size: NA; V gene: TRBV11-2; CDR3 protein: CASSLAEDRETQYF; CDR3 DNA: TGTGCCAGCAGCTTAGCGGAGGATCGGGAGACCCAGTACTTC
J gene: TRBJ2-3; D gene: NA; clone size: few; V gene: TRBV4-3; CDR3 protein: CASSHGQSKTDTQYF; CDR3 DNA: TGCGCCAGCAGCCATGGACAGTCTAAAACAGATACGCAGTATTTT
J gene: TRBJ2-1; D gene: TRBD2; clone size: NA; V gene: TRBV5-1; CDR3 protein: CASSLVGGRKNNEQFF; CDR3 DNA: TGCGCCAGCAGCTTGGTAGGCGGGAGAAAAAACAATGAGCAGTTCTTC
J gene: TRBJ2-7; D gene: NA; clone size: NA; V gene: TRBV19; CDR3 protein: CASSINVGGTGEQYF; CDR3 DNA: TGTGCCAGTAGTATAAACGTCGGGGGAACCGGCGAGCAGTACTTC
J gene: TRBJ2-2; D gene: TRBD2; clone size: NA; V gene: TRBV9; CDR3 protein: CASSVAAGGNTGELFF; CDR3 DNA: TGTGCCAGCAGCGTAGCGGCGGGAGGGAACACCGGGGAGCTGTTTTTT